This T cell receptor (beta chain) was sequenced during a study of control samples from healthy donors and cancer patients. CDR3 length: 16 amino acids. The germline V gene encodes CDR1 LNHNV and CDR2 YYDKDF (reference sequence). V lost 0 bases to trimming and J lost 5 bases; unmatched junction nucleotides: 3. The method was immunoSEQ multiplex PCR; TCRdb's version includes in-frame clones alone and lacks a portion of them. The sample includes 120,000 to 150,000 clones, about 91% of them seen just once. The sequencing sample was made of blood. The chain carries TRBV15 and TRBJ2-3; 12 nucleotides match TRBD2. The sequence was collected from a man between 25 and 39 years old in good health. The CDR3 nucleotides are TGTGCCACCAGCAGAGAACTAGCGGGGGGAGAAGATACGCAGTATTTT. Its translation is CATSRELAGGEDTQYF.